The rows below give T cell receptor beta chains drawn from one sample of a study of sequential checkpoint blockade in melanoma. Sequencing was performed with immunoSEQ multiplex PCR; in TCRdb, only in-frame clones are kept and a portion is missing. The sample lists about 9,600 clones, approximately 25% seen once, with around a sixth in the top ten. The source was tumor tissue (inferred from file names), collected from a patient given nivolumab and ipilimumab in sequence. The receptors originated from a human donor with melanoma. CDR3s include the opening cysteine and the closing phenylalanine or tryptophan. D genes are given only for firm matches. A row's size may be missing; if present it is once, few, many or a size class.

TRBV29-1	once	TRBD2	TRBJ2-3	TGCAGCGGGACTAGCGTCACAGATACGCAGTATTTT	CSGTSVTDTQYF
TRBV6-8	few	.	TRBJ2-7	TGTGCCAGCAGTCCTTCTGCAGAAGTAAAACAGTACTTC	CASSPSAEVKQYF
TRBV6-8	many	.	TRBJ1-2	TGTGCCACCTCAAGACAGGCTTCTAATGGCTACACCTTC	CATSRQASNGYTF
TRBV2	.	.	TRBJ2-7	TGTGCCAGCAGCGCAGGGAGAAAACTTGTGGACGAGCAGTACTTC	CASSAGRKLVDEQYF
TRBV10-3	few	TRBD2	TRBJ2-1	TGTGCCAGCTTCTTTCGGGGGGAGGTCTCCTACAATGAGCAGTTCTTC	CASFFRGEVSYNEQFF
TRBV11-3	many	TRBD2	TRBJ2-1	TGTGCCAGCAGCTTGTTGGGGACTAGCAGTGAGCAGTTCTTC	CASSLLGTSSEQFF
TRBV12-2	medium-sized	.	TRBJ2-7	TGTGCCACGTTATCGACAGGGGACCCCTACGAGCAGTACTTC	CATLSTGDPYEQYF
TRBV6-8	.	.	TRBJ2-7	TGTGCCAGCCGGGGTAGCTCCTACGAGCAGTACTTC	CASRGSSYEQYF
TRBV11-3	.	.	TRBJ2-4	TGTGCCAGCAGCTCTGTAGGGGGACTCAAAAACATTCAGTACTTC	CASSSVGGLKNIQYF
TRBV29-1	.	.	TRBJ2-7	TGCAGCGGTAGCACCCTAGCACGCGAGCAGTACTTC	CSGSTLAREQYF
TRBV6-8	.	.	TRBJ1-5	TGTGCCACCCAAGGAGGGGGGGATCAGCCCCAGCATTTT	CATQGGGDQPQHF
TRBV6-8	.	.	TRBJ2-5	TGTGCCAGCAGACCCCAAAGGCAAGGGGTAGAGACCCAGTACTTC	CASRPQRQGVETQYF
TRBV6-8	few	.	TRBJ2-7	TGTGCCAGCAGTCCTCAACAGAACGAGCAGTACTTC	CASSPQQNEQYF
TRBV11-3	few	TRBD2	TRBJ2-2	TGTGCCAGCAGCTTAAAGGGACGGCGGGAGAACGGGGAGCTGTTTTTT	CASSLKGRRENGELFF
TRBV6-8	few	.	TRBJ2-7	TGTGCCAGCAGTTACTCAGGACGAGGAGGAGGTCGGGGCTACGAGCAGTACTTC	CASSYSGRGGGRGYEQYF
TRBV6-8	many	TRBD2	TRBJ2-2	TGTGCCAGCAGCTGGCCTAGCGGGAGGAGCGGGGAGCTGTTTTTT	CASSWPSGRSGELFF
TRBV28	few	.	TRBJ1-1	TGTGCCAGCAGTTTATTGAGTTCCACTGAAGCTTTCTTT	CASSLLSSTEAFF
TRBV27	.	.	TRBJ2-7	TGTGCCAGCAGTTTTCGGGCAGGCTACCACGAGCAGTACTTC	CASSFRAGYHEQYF
TRBV11-3	medium-sized	TRBD2	TRBJ2-1	TGTGCCAGCAGCTTAGGGCCTAGCGGATACAATGAGCAGTTCTTC	CASSLGPSGYNEQFF
TRBV30	.	.	TRBJ1-1	TGTGCCTGGAGTTCGCGGGCGGGGCTAGGTAGAGGGGGCACTGAAGCTTTCTTT	CAWSSRAGLGRGGTEAFF
TRBV6-8	.	TRBD1	TRBJ2-1	TGTGCCAGCAGTTTGGGACAGGGGGGCCACAATGAGCAGTTCTTC	CASSLGQGGHNEQFF
TRBV28	.	TRBD2	TRBJ2-7	TGTGCCAGCAGATCCCAGCGGGAGGCAAACGAGCAGTACTTC	CASRSQREANEQYF
TRBV11-3	medium-sized	TRBD1	TRBJ2-5	TGTGCCAGCAGCGTAATAGGGGGCCTGGAGACCCAGTACTTC	CASSVIGGLETQYF
TRBV28	.	TRBD1	TRBJ2-2	TGTGCCAGCAAACAAGGGGGCGACACCGGGGAGCTGTTTTTT	CASKQGGDTGELFF
TRBV6-8	medium-sized	.	TRBJ2-7	TGTGCCAGCAGTTACGGAGTGCGCGCCTACGAGCAGTACTTC	CASSYGVRAYEQYF
TRBV11-3	.	.	TRBJ1-3	TGTGCCAGCAGCTTGGCCCCGACACCCGGAAACACCATATATTTT	CASSLAPTPGNTIYF
TRBV6-8	few	.	TRBJ2-1	TGTGCCAGCAGTTACTCTGGTGGCTTGAATGAGCAGTTCTTC	CASSYSGGLNEQFF
TRBV30	medium-sized	TRBD1	TRBJ2-2	TGTGCCTGGAGTATCGAGGGGGCCTACACCGGGGAGCTGTTTTTT	CAWSIEGAYTGELFF
TRBV14	.	TRBD1	TRBJ2-7	TGTGCCAGCAGGGGGGCGCAGGGGGCTTACGAGCAGTACTTC	CASRGAQGAYEQYF
TRBV6-8	.	TRBD2	TRBJ2-1	TGTGCCAGCAGGGCCCTAGCGGGAGGACGAAATGAGCAGTTCTTC	CASRALAGGRNEQFF
TRBV11-3	.	TRBD1	TRBJ1-2	TGTGCCAGCAGCTTCCCCGGGGACAGGCGAAATGGCTACACCTTC	CASSFPGDRRNGYTF
TRBV19	once	TRBD1	TRBJ2-7	TGTGCCAGTAGTCCCCCCGGGACAGGGGCCCACGAGCAGTACTTC	CASSPPGTGAHEQYF
TRBV19	.	.	TRBJ1-3	TGTGCCAGTAGTTCGGGACTACTTGGTGGAAACACCATATATTTT	CASSSGLLGGNTIYF
TRBV10-2	medium-sized	TRBD2	TRBJ2-1	TGCGCCAGCAGTGCCGGACTAGCGGGGACCTACAATGAGCAGTTCTTC	CASSAGLAGTYNEQFF